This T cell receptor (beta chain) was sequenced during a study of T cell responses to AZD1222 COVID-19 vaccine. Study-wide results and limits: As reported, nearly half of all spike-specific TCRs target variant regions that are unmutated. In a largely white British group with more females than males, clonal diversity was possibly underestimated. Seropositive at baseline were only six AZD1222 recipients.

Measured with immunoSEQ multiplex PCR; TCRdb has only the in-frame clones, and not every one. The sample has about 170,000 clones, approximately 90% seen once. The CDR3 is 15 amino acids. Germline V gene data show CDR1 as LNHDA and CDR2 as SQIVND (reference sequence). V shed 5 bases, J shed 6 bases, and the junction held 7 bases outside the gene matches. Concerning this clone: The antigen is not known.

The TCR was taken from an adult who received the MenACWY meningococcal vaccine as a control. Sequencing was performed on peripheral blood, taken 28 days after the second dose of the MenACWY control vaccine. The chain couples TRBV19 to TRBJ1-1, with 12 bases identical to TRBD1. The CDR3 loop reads CASSPGTGGFAEAFF. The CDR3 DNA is TGTGCCAGTAGTCCAGGGACAGGGGGCTTCGCTGAAGCTTTCTTT.